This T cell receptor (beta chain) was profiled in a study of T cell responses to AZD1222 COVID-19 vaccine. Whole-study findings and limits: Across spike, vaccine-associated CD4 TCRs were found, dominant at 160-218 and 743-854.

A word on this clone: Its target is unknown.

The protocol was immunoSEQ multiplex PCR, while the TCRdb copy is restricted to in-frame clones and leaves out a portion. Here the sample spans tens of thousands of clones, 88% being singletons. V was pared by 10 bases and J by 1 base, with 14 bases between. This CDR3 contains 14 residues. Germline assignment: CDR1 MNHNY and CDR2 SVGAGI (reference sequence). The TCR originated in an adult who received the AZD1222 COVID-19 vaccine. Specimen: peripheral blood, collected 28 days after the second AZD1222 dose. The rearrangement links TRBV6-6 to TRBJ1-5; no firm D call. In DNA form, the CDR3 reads TGTGCCACCAGCATGACACAGAGCAATCAGCCCCAGCATTTT. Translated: CATSMTQSNQPQHF.